This TCR beta chain was profiled in a study of T cells in Graves' hyperthyroidism and ophthalmopathy. The CDR3 is 14 amino acids. Germline V gene sequence: CDR1 MNHEY, CDR2 SVGEGT. With V trimmed by 6 bases and J by 4 bases, 3 bases remained unmatched. Amplification yielded TCR beta CDR3 regions, with RNA transcripts as the source. The study used the HTBI primer set for a first-round RT-PCR of the TCR CDR3. TCRdb itself ran the multiplex PCR reads through MiXCR, one entry per CDR3 protein. In the table there are more than 300,000 distinct CDR3 sequences, approximately 13% of which are singletons. Worth noting for this clonotype: What it recognizes is unknown.

Broader study findings: The blood repertoire included most of the expanded thyroid clonotypes above 0.001. The model predicted ophthalmopathy a median around six months before onset.

The sample consisted of blood. This clonotype was sampled from a woman in her sixties or seventies with Graves' hyperthyroidism. The chain carries TRBV6-2 or TRBV6-3 and TRBJ2-2, with 9 bases fitting TRBD2. CDR3 coding DNA: TGTGCCAGCAGGGCGGGGGGGTTCACCGGGGAGCTGTTTTTT. The encoded protein is CASRAGGFTGELFF.